This TCR beta chain was sequenced in a study of blood T cell repertoires in COVID-19. Participants had their cohort set by participant-reported clinical history. There are a few counts of this clone. The authors' processing: How many nucleated cells were present was estimated from reference gene primer amplification. The method was immunoSEQ multiplex PCR; TCRdb's version includes in-frame clones alone and lacks a portion of them. V, J and clone size were drawn from that table, and D and trimming were deduced from the DNA. The data contain 250,000 or so clones, about 89% of them seen just once; the ten biggest clones take up under 9.5%. Specimen: PBMCs or T cells enriched from blood (not recorded which). The receptor was isolated from a man between 40 and 49 years old who had recovered from COVID-19.

The CDR3 here is CASSLVASGIQETQYF. The CDR3, as DNA: TGTGCCAGCAGCTTAGTGGCCTCGGGGATTCAAGAGACCCAGTACTTC. This sequence joins TRBV7-8 and TRBJ2-5, with D possibly being TRBD2 (5 bases). CDR1 is SGHVS and CDR2 is FQNEAQ in the germline V gene. Trimming stripped 1 base from V and 2 bases from J, with 14 bases between. The CDR3 is made up of 16 amino acids. Drawing the rest from reference TRBV7-8 and TRBJ2-5, the complete variable domain is GAGVSQSPRYKVAKRGQDVALRCDPISGHVSLFWYQQALGQGPEFLTYFQNEAQLDKSGLPSDRFFAERPEGSVSTLKIQRTQQEDSAVYLCASSLVASGIQETQYFGPGTRLLVL.